The 7 T cell receptor beta chains given below trace back to one sample, sequenced in a study of identical twins (dated by TCRdb to between 2015 and 2016). Library preparation used 5' RACE. TCRdb records Illumina HiSeq 2000 as the sequencer. TCRdb reanalyzed the raw reads on its own, using fastp at Q25 for trimming and MiXCR for clone calling, and kept in-frame beta chains. A single entry per CDR3 protein holds the most common genes and DNA from its merged rows. The sample table contains about 920,000 distinct CDR3 sequences; only one count was recorded for 9% to 15% of them. The ten largest account for around 1.5% of the sample. This sample also belongs to another study, concerning yellow fever vaccine responses in identical twins.

The material sequenced was PBMCs. The receptors here all came from a woman younger than 35 in good health.

This clonotype was detected only a few times. This chain uses TRBV29-1 with TRBJ2-2; TRBD1 matches 7 bases. The trim removed 4 bases at V and 0 bases at J, leaving 5 bases unmatched. CDR3 size: 15 residues. Germline values: CDR1 SQVTM, CDR2 ANQGSEA. The CDR3 bases are TGCAGCGTTGGCAGGGGGACAACGAACACCGGGGAGCTGTTTTTT. Translating it yields CSVGRGTTNTGELFF.

This clonotype occurred a few times. An end of the junction differs from the germline gene, which may be a read error. This chain joins TRBV2 and TRBJ2-7; 10 bases fit TRBD2. Germline V gene data show CDR1 as SNHLY and CDR2 as FYNNEI. The CDR3 spans 13 residues. CDR3 bases: TGTGCCAGCAGTGAAAGGCTAGCGGGAGAGGGACGCTTC. Its protein is CASSERLAGEGRF.

This clonotype has at least ten counts. The V gene is TRBV5-1, the J gene TRBJ2-1; D call uncertain. CDR1 is SGHRS, CDR2 YFSETQ, per germline. The CDR3 contains 15 residues. Trimming cost V 0 bases and J 1 base, with 8 bases left between them. The CDR3 bases are TGCGCCAGCAGCTTGGCGGCGGAGTCCTACAATGAGCAGTTCTTC. Protein product: CASSLAAESYNEQFF.

The genes are TRBV14 and TRBJ1-1; D is ambiguous. Germline values: CDR1 SGHDN, CDR2 FVKESK. V was clipped by 4 bases and J by 10 bases, with 13 bases between them. The CDR3 covers 12 residues. The DNA of the CDR3 is TGTGCCAGCAGCCCGGGTCCGTTCCGAGCTTTCTTT. Its protein product is CASSPGPFRAFF.

This clonotype has a count of ten or more. The rearrangement uses TRBV11-2 and TRBJ2-1; 11 positions match TRBD2. The CDR3 runs to 16 residues. From germline, CDR1 is SGHAT and CDR2 FQNNGV. The junction had 12 bases not matched to a gene; V was cut back by 7 bases and J by 7 bases. CDR3 amino acids: CASTSTLAGAGNEQFF. In nucleotides, the CDR3 is TGTGCCAGCACCTCAACACTAGCGGGAGCAGGTAATGAGCAGTTCTTC.

Ten or more counts support this clonotype. The CDR3 sequence: CASSLREGTHEQYF. Written as DNA, the CDR3 is TGTGCCAGCAGTTTAAGAGAGGGAACCCACGAGCAGTACTTC. The genes are TRBV12-3 or TRBV12-4 and TRBJ2-7, with D possibly being TRBD2 (5 bases). This CDR3 has 14 residues. The V and J ends lost 2 bases and 5 bases respectively, with 13 bases between them.

This clonotype has at least ten counts. This sequence joins TRBV10-3 and TRBJ2-7; 8 bases fit TRBD1. This CDR3 is built from 15 residues. The germline gives CDR1 ENHRY, CDR2 SYGVKD. V dropped 6 bases and J dropped 5; count of bases not matched to a gene: 12. CDR3 region: CAISASGQGRDEQYF. CDR3 bases: TGTGCCATCAGCGCCTCAGGACAGGGCCGGGACGAGCAGTACTTC.